This TCR beta chain stems from a study of vaccination and CD4 T cells after COVID-19 (dated by TCRdb to between 2021 and 2024). As for the study more broadly: Every convalescent patient had a positive nasal swab PCR test for SARS-CoV-2, with mild disease in nine patients and severe disease in one. Post-vaccine blood samples were collected a median of about 72 days after the second vaccine dose, ranging from about 12 to 241 days. Control cultures received a CEFX viral epitope pool as the positive control, an HIV-1 Nef peptide pool as the negative control, or no peptide. In ten to eleven COVID-19 convalescent patients and a handful of infection-naive healthy vaccine recipients, the spike-specific CD4+ TCR repertoire before mRNA vaccination was compared with the repertoire after mRNA vaccination. The convalescent cohort comprised six males and four females, including two Hispanic individuals, seven Caucasians, two Asians and one multiracial person. Participants got two doses of the Pfizer-BioNTech BNT162b2 vaccine (n=8) or two doses of the Moderna mRNA-1273 vaccine (n=2). Overlapping spike peptide pools from SARS-CoV-2 and from the common cold coronaviruses HCoV-NL63, HCoV-OC43 and HCoV-229E were used as culture stimuli. Post-COVID blood samples were collected from convalescent patients a median of around 96 days after diagnosis, with a range of roughly 35 to 180 days. Paper-wide results and their limitations: Among convalescent patients, a median roughly 90% of the SARS-CoV-2-reactive clones seen after vaccination appeared only after vaccination, which suggests priming specific to the vaccine. The median number of SARS-CoV-2-reactive clonotypes rose from under 25 after infection to some 37 after vaccination, but the change was not significant. Only a relatively small number of convalescent patients were included in the study, and early timepoints following natural infection were not analyzed. Nearly all vaccine-specific clones in convalescent patients (304 of 307) were mono-reactive for SARS-CoV-2 spike rather than cross-reactive with common cold coronaviruses.

The germline V gene yields KGHDR for CDR1 and SFDVKD for CDR2. V drops 7 bases and J drops 3 bases, leaving 15 bases in between. The CDR3 measures 15 amino acids from cysteine to phenylalanine. The read is trimmed to its CDR3 DNA, 45 bases read in frame from base 1. About this clonotype itself: Its antigen is unknown. Base-call qualities are not available, and no considerably larger clone is one nucleotide away.

Libraries were built with PCR. TCR sequencing of DNA from cultured CD4+ T cells used the Oncomine TCR Beta short-read assay at the Johns Hopkins FTIC core. Genomic DNA was extracted from the cultured CD4+ T cells with the QIAamp micro DNA kit. The Oncomine TCR Beta libraries from cultured CD4+ T cells were pooled using unique dual indexes and then sequenced on an Illumina iSeq 100. The study's own analysis went as follows. Non-productive sequences were removed, and CDR3s not starting with C, not ending with F or W, or shorter than 7 amino acids were discarded. Antigen-specific clonotypes were identified using the MANAFEST web application through comparison of peptide-stimulated wells with reference and other culture wells. For a clone to be called positive, the clone needed an FDR below 0.05, an odds ratio above 5, and a productive frequency above 0.1% in at least two of three replicate wells. Clonotypes that were significantly expanded in both SARS-CoV-2 spike wells and at least one common cold coronavirus spike condition were defined as cross-reactive. Levenshtein distances (stringdist) and unrooted phylogenetic trees (ape) in R version 3.6.1 were used to assess CDR3 homology. TCRdb redid the processing of the public reads, applying fastp at Q25 and MiXCR, and retained in-frame beta chains. A single entry per CDR3 protein holds the most common genes and DNA from its merged rows. The authors' filters were not applied to this entry. This sample lists approximately 15,000 distinct CDR3 sequences; roughly three fifths were detected once. Together, the top ten hold about an eighth of the sample.

Reading the label with the study, this specimen's treatment or condition is: approximately 10-day PBMC culture with coronavirus spike peptide pools or control peptides (ViraFEST assay). The study used the ViraFEST assay, which expanded antigen-specific T cells with peptide pools and then identified expanded clonotypes by TCR sequencing. The convalescent patients' positive SARS-CoV-2 PCR tests were from March to December 2020, which was before the Alpha, Beta and Delta variants emerged in the United States. Roughly 2 million PBMCs per well were cultured in IMDM with approximately 5.5% human AB serum and about 9.2 IU/ml IL-2, plus 10 ug/ml peptide pools. On days 3 and 7, half of the culture medium was replaced with fresh IL-2-containing medium. Once the cells had been in culture for 9 to 10 days, the EasySep CD4+ T cell isolation kit was used to isolate CD4+ T cells by negative selection. PBMCs were separated from whole blood using Ficoll-Paque Plus gradient centrifugation and then either used fresh or cryopreserved at -140C. Culture conditions were generally each tested in triplicate wells.

Sequences were obtained from CD4+ T cells from blood, cultured in vitro. Recombination joined TRBV24-1 with TRBJ2-1, and perhaps TRBD2 as D gene, on 5 matching bases. The sequence derives from a human donor who had recovered from COVID-19. The nucleotides are TGTGCCACCAGCAACAGCGGAGCCGGCTACAATGAGCAGTTCTTC. It encodes CATSNSGAGYNEQFF.